This entry describes one T cell receptor beta chain. The sample belongs to a study of blood T cell repertoires in COVID-19. Study in general: Acute-phase and convalescent COVID-19 samples originated in the United States, Italy and Spain. Sources were T cells, B-cell-depleted T cells, or PBMCs; the material itself was cDNA or gDNA.

Patients at the Seattle site were enrolled during active infection and followed longitudinally. This CDR3 has 16 residues. V gave up 1 base and J gave up 6 bases, with 15 bases separating them. The germline gives CDR1 LGHDT, CDR2 YNNKEL (reference sequence). Produced via immunoSEQ multiplex PCR; TCRdb's table is partial and in-frame only. The data contain over 400,000 clones, roughly 91% of them singletons. The origin of this receptor is a woman between 50 and 59 years old with COVID-19, enrolled during active disease. The specimen was peripheral blood. The chain employs TRBV3-1 (or the pseudogene TRBV3-2) and TRBJ2-2, with D possibly matching TRBD1 (5 bases). This CDR3 reads CASSQGYQGRAGELFF. CDR3 in DNA: TGTGCCAGCAGCCAAGGGTATCAGGGAAGGGCCGGGGAGCTGTTTTTT.